The next 14 T cell receptor beta chains were all read from a single sample in a study of cytomegalovirus exposure and HLA in healthy donors (dated by TCRdb to the late 2010s). The protocol used for the library was the immunoSEQ multiplex PCR assay. The multiplex PCR relied on a mix of 60 forward primers for TCR Vbeta segments and 13 reverse primers for TCR Jbeta segments. The table comes from immuneACCESS by way of TCRdb, which keeps in-frame sequences with V and J called. Part of the clones is missing from these tables; in studies checked, under half for an unresolved V gene and the rest for unknown reasons. The sample profile shows 70,000 to 85,000 clones; around 60% of them were found once. The ten largest clones capture 4% to 4.5% of the sample. The sample comprised PBMCs. These receptors were collected from a male donor in good health and CMV-seropositive.

The chain is built from TRBV30 and TRBJ1-2, with 10 bases that match TRBD1. The CDR3 is 16 residues long. After removal of 3 bases from V and 5 bases from J, the junction contained 12 bases not matched to a gene. Germline V gene sequence: CDR1 GTSNPN, CDR2 SVGIG (reference sequence). The DNA for the CDR3 is TGTGCCTGGAGGGGGGGACAGGGGCCCGGTTTTTATGGCTACACCTTC. Protein product: CAWRGGQGPGFYGYTF.

This rearrangement joins TRBV28 to TRBJ1-1; D possibly corresponds to TRBD1 (5 bases). The V and J ends lost 5 bases and 4 bases respectively, with 8 bases between them. The CDR3 runs 12 residues. Germline V CDR1 and CDR2: MDHEN, SYDVKM. The CDR3 loop is CASSTDSTEAFF. The CDR3 DNA reads TGTGCCAGCAGTACCGACAGCACTGAAGCTTTCTTT. Complete variable domain (other parts from reference TRBV28 and TRBJ1-1): DVKVTQSSRYLVKRTGEKVFLECVQDMDHENMFWYRQDPGLGLRLIYFSYDVKMKEKGDIPEGYSVSREKKERFSLILESASTNQTSMYLCASSTDSTEAFFGQGTRLTVV.

Written as DNA, the CDR3 is TGTGCCAGCAGTGAACGTTGGACTAGCAATGAGCAGTTCTTC. This translates into CASSERWTSNEQFF. This chain connects TRBV6-1 to TRBJ2-1; 7 bases match TRBD2. The CDR3 totals 14 residues. The germline CDR1 and CDR2 sequences are MNHNS and SASEGT. The V segment lost 2 bases and the J segment 6 bases; nucleotides outside the gene matches: 4.

The rearrangement joins TRBV28 to TRBJ1-5; 12 nucleotides line up with TRBD1. Unmatched junction bases numbered 5, after V lost 5 bases and J lost 0 bases. The CDR3 length is 17 residues. Per germline, CDR1 MDHEN and CDR2 SYDVKM. The CDR3 loop reads CASSLGQGANSNQPQHF. Written as DNA, the CDR3 is TGTGCCAGCAGTCTGGGACAGGGGGCTAATAGCAATCAGCCCCAGCATTTT.

The sample holds a few counts of this clone. This chain connects TRBV11-3 to TRBJ2-7; 7 bases map to TRBD1. Germline CDR1 is SGHNT and CDR2 is YENEEA. Germline trimming cut 6 bases from V and 2 bases from J; bases unmatched to any gene: 4. There are 13 residues in the CDR3. The chain's CDR3 is CASSPGTAYEQYF. For the CDR3, the DNA is TGTGCCAGCAGTCCCGGGACAGCCTACGAGCAGTACTTC.

The genes are TRBV9 and TRBJ1-2; D is ambiguous. The CDR3 is made up of 14 amino acids. The V and J ends lost 0 bases and 5 bases respectively, with 11 bases between them. Germline V gives CDR1 SGDLS, CDR2 YYNGEE. The CDR3 DNA reads as TGTGCCAGCAGCGTAGAAGAGGGCCCTTATGGCTACACCTTC. Residues: CASSVEEGPYGYTF.

The chain has TRBV7-9 and TRBJ1-1; TRBD1 aligns across 7 bases. Trimming cost V 0 bases and J 7 bases; bases outside gene matches: 5. CDR1 is SEHNR and CDR2 is FQNEAQ in the germline V gene (reference sequence). This CDR3 contains 14 residues. The CDR3: CASSLAGQSGEAFF. DNA for the CDR3: TGTGCCAGCAGCTTAGCGGGACAGAGTGGTGAAGCTTTCTTT.

This chain joins TRBV9 and TRBJ2-5; 10 positions agree with TRBD2. V lost 0 bases and J lost 5; bases outside the gene matches: 7. The CDR3 extends over 16 amino acids. CDR1 is SGDLS, CDR2 YYNGEE, per germline. CDR3 residues: CASSVEASGSRETQYF. The DNA of the CDR3 is TGTGCCAGCAGCGTAGAGGCTAGCGGGAGCAGGGAGACCCAGTACTTC.

The sample holds a few counts of this clone. This sequence joins TRBV5-1 and TRBJ2-7; 8 nucleotides match TRBD1. There are 15 residues in the CDR3. The V gene end was trimmed by 3 bases and the J gene end by 1 base; junction bases not matched to a gene: 6. In germline, CDR1 is SGHRS, CDR2 YFSETQ. This chain's CDR3 is CASSSTGGESYEQYF. In DNA, the CDR3 is TGCGCCAGCAGCTCCACAGGGGGAGAATCCTACGAGCAGTACTTC.

This clone showed up just a few times. This chain uses TRBV9 with TRBJ2-1; a weak D match, TRBD2 (6 bases). The CDR3 has 16 amino acids. The ends were cut back, 0 bases at V and 5 bases at J, with 15 bases in the middle. Germline loops: CDR1 SGDLS, CDR2 YYNGEE. CDR3 sequence (DNA): TGTGCCAGCAGCGTAGAACTGGGCGGGATAAACAATGAGCAGTTCTTC. This gives the protein CASSVELGGINNEQFF.

The V gene is TRBV10-3, the J gene TRBJ2-7, with TRBD1 identical over 8 bases. The V gene's germline CDR1 is ENHRY and CDR2 SYGVKD. The CDR3 has 16 amino acids. V shed 6 bases, J shed 4 bases, and the junction held 14 bases outside the gene matches. CDR3 in amino acids: CAISGTGRTLGYEQYF. DNA of the CDR3: TGTGCCATCAGCGGGACAGGCCGAACCTTGGGATACGAGCAGTACTTC.

CDR3 nucleotides: TGTGCCAGCAGGCCAAGGGGTCCGAAGTACTTC. Its translation is CASRPRGPKYF. The gene calls are TRBV6-4 and TRBJ2-4, with D perhaps TRBD1 (5 bases). CDR1 is MRHNA and CDR2 is SNTAGT in the germline V gene. The germline V and J ends were trimmed by 6 bases and 14 bases, with 14 bases remaining between them. The CDR3 has 11 residues.

The chain has TRBV5-1 and TRBJ2-7; 10 nucleotides agree with TRBD2. With 4 bases clipped from V and 4 bases from J, the junction kept 5 bases outside the gene matches. The CDR3 loop spans 14 amino acids. The germline V gene has CDR1 SGHRS and CDR2 YFSETQ. The CDR3: CASSERGGSYEQYF. The CDR3 DNA reads as TGCGCCAGCAGCGAGCGGGGGGGCTCATACGAGCAGTACTTC.

The CDR3 nucleotides are TGTGCCAGTAGTATTGGGCAGGAAGAGACCCAGTACTTC. Amino acids: CASSIGQEETQYF. The chain is built from TRBV19 and TRBJ2-5; no firm D call. Germline V gene sequence: CDR1 LNHDA, CDR2 SQIVND (reference sequence). V was pared by 3 bases and J by 3 bases, with 8 bases between. The CDR3 runs to 13 residues.